The 17 T cell receptor beta chains reported below all come from one sample, sequenced in a study of early T cells in non-severe SARS-CoV-2 infection. TCRdb re-called the 5' RACE reads with MiXCR, one entry per CDR3 protein. The data hold approximately 75,000 distinct CDR3 sequences, with 4.6% observed a single time. The source material was whole blood, sampled at baseline. The receptors were gathered from an adult who was a healthcare worker with PCR-confirmed SARS-CoV-2 infection or an uninfected control (not recorded which). The donor label of this sample is uncertain.

This clonotype was seen at least ten times. The chain links TRBV6-5 to TRBJ2-7; D perhaps matches TRBD1 (5 bases). The CDR3 extends over 15 amino acids. Trimming left V 4 bases short and J 2 bases short, with 15 bases between. Germline V lookup: CDR1 MNHEY, CDR2 SVGAGI. The CDR3 reads CASSSDRQFTYEQYF. The DNA of the CDR3 is TGTGCCAGCAGTTCAGACAGACAGTTCACCTACGAGCAGTACTTC.

The rearrangement uses TRBV9 and TRBJ1-5, with 10 nucleotides matching TRBD1. V lost 4 bases to trimming and J lost 3 bases; unmatched junction nucleotides: 7. The CDR3 length is 16 residues. Germline lookup yields CDR1 SGDLS and CDR2 YYNGEE. The CDR3 sequence: CASSSGTGANNQPQHF. CDR3 bases: TGTGCCAGCAGCTCCGGGACAGGGGCGAACAATCAGCCCCAGCATTTT.

This clonotype was seen many times. This sequence joins TRBV11-2 and TRBJ2-1; 8 bases map to TRBD2. CDR3 length: 15 amino acids. The germline V gene encodes CDR1 SGHAT and CDR2 FQNNGV. Unmatched junction bases numbered 3, after V lost 5 bases and J lost 0 bases. CDR3 DNA sequence: TGTGCCAGCAGCGCGCGGGGGGCCTCCTACAATGAGCAGTTCTTC. Its protein is CASSARGASYNEQFF.

The chain couples TRBV7-2 to TRBJ1-4, with unresolved D. Germline-derived CDR1 and CDR2 are SGHTA and FQGNSA. The V end lost 5 bases, the J end lost 5 bases, and 12 bases lay between the germline ends. CDR3 length: 14 amino acids. CDR3 nucleotides: TGTGCCAGCAGCCCCGGAAGGCTGAATGAAAAACTGTTTTTT. Amino acid sequence: CASSPGRLNEKLFF.

In this sample, this clonotype turned up many times. The V call is TRBV12-3 or TRBV12-4, the J call TRBJ1-2; D is undetermined. This CDR3 comprises 14 residues. V was shortened by 5 bases and J by 4 bases, with 14 bases between the two germline ends. In DNA, the CDR3 is TGTGCCAGCAGTCCCCCGGACTTTTTCTATGGCTACACCTTC. It translates to CASSPPDFFYGYTF.

This clonotype was detected only a few times. This chain links TRBV6-1 with TRBJ1-1; D ambiguous. Germline CDR1 reads MNHNS; CDR2 reads SASEGT. V dropped 8 bases and J dropped 3 bases, with 13 bases sitting between them. CDR3 length: 13 amino acids. The DNA of the CDR3 is TGTGCCAGCGCAACGCGACGGGACACTGAAGCTTTCTTT. Its protein product is CASATRRDTEAFF.

This clonotype occurred many times. The chain is built from TRBV6-6 and TRBJ1-5; D is possibly TRBD1 (5 bases). Germline V gene sequence: CDR1 MNHNY, CDR2 SVGAGI (reference sequence). The CDR3 is 18 residues long. The V end lost 2 bases, the J end lost 4 bases, and 21 bases lay between the germline ends. The CDR3 loop reads CASSYLPRSGRENQPQHF. CDR3 in DNA: TGTGCCAGCAGTTACCTGCCACGATCGGGCAGGGAAAATCAGCCCCAGCATTTT.

This clonotype was counted at least ten times. The CDR3 coding sequence is TGTGCCAGCAGCTTAGGACGGCTGGCTGAGACCCAGTACTTC. It codes for CASSLGRLAETQYF. The V gene is TRBV11-2, the J gene TRBJ2-5; D gene unclear. The CDR3 extends over 14 amino acids. In germline, CDR1 is SGHAT, CDR2 FQNNGV. Trimming removed 1 base from V and 5 bases from J, with 11 bases in between.

This clonotype showed up just once. This sequence joins TRBV5-1 and TRBJ2-7; a weak D match, TRBD1 (7 bases). Germline V CDR1 and CDR2: SGHRS, YFSETQ. The CDR3 has 13 amino acids. Trimming removed 4 bases at V and 4 bases at J, with 12 bases between. The CDR3 region has the DNA TGCGCCAGCAGCGCCCCAGGGGGGTACGAGCAGTACTTC. Amino acid sequence: CASSAPGGYEQYF.

The CDR3 region has the DNA TGTGCCAGCAGCTTCGACAGGCTCTCTACAACTAATGAAAAACTGTTTTTT. Encoded protein: CASSFDRLSTTNEKLFF. J is TRBJ1-4 and V is TRBV11-2; D possibly corresponds to TRBD1 (6 bases). The germline V and J ends were trimmed by 3 bases and 0 bases, with 14 bases remaining between them. This CDR3 comprises 17 residues. Germline-derived CDR1 and CDR2 are SGHAT and FQNNGV.

This clonotype has only a few counts. The chain couples TRBV7-2 to TRBJ2-4; no reliable D call. The V gene lost 6 bases and the J gene lost 2 bases, with 23 bases spanning the gap. The CDR3 length is 18 residues. From germline, CDR1 is SGHTA and CDR2 FQGNSA. The CDR3 coding sequence is TGTGCCAGCAGGGTTTCGGCGCCTTACAATAGCCCCAAAAACATTCAGTACTTC. Translation: CASRVSAPYNSPKNIQYF.

The chain is built from TRBV11-2 and TRBJ2-1; 7 bases align to TRBD1. The CDR3 has 15 residues. Unmatched junction bases numbered 15, after V lost 5 bases and J lost 11 bases. Germline CDR1 reads SGHAT; CDR2 reads FQNNGV. DNA of the CDR3: TGTGCCAGCAGCGGACAGGCGCTGCCTCAACAAAAGCAGTTCTTC. Its translation: CASSGQALPQQKQFF.

The V call is TRBV5-1, the J call TRBJ1-2, with 9 bases fitting TRBD1. CDR3 length: 15 residues. Germline V gene data show CDR1 as SGHRS and CDR2 as YFSETQ. V dropped 2 bases and J dropped 7; count of bases not matched to a gene: 9. The CDR3 DNA reads as TGCGCCAGCAGCTTTACGACAGGGGGATATTCTGGCTACACCTTC. Residues: CASSFTTGGYSGYTF.

This clonotype occurred many times. The chain recombines TRBV7-9 with TRBJ2-4; D remains unclear. Germline lookup yields CDR1 SEHNR and CDR2 FQNEAQ (reference sequence). V lost 0 bases and J 7 bases, leaving 7 bases between the germline ends. The CDR3 length is 13 residues. The CDR3, as DNA: TGTGCCAGCAGCTTAGCGGGTATCAACATTCAGTACTTC. Its translation is CASSLAGINIQYF.

V gene TRBV7-9 combines with J gene TRBJ2-7, with 7 bases identical to TRBD1. Germline V gene sequence: CDR1 SEHNR, CDR2 FQNEAQ (reference sequence). The J segment lost 1 base and the V segment lost 3 bases, leaving 3 bases of the junction unmatched. The CDR3 runs 14 residues. This CDR3 is CASSLGQKSYEQYF. The DNA for the CDR3 is TGTGCCAGCAGCTTGGGACAGAAATCCTACGAGCAGTACTTC.

This chain joins TRBV7-6 and TRBJ1-6, with 7 positions matching TRBD1. This CDR3 is built from 16 residues. J gave up 4 bases and V 3 bases, and 6 bases lay outside the gene matches. Germline CDR1 SGHVS, CDR2 FNYEAQ. The CDR3 loop is CASSLDGQVYNSPLHF. CDR3 in DNA: TGTGCCAGCAGCTTGGATGGACAGGTTTATAATTCACCCCTCCACTTT.

This chain uses TRBV12-3 or TRBV12-4 with TRBJ2-7; D ambiguous. This CDR3 comprises 13 residues. V lost 3 bases and J 1 base, leaving 7 bases between the germline ends. Here the CDR3 reads CASSFRRSYEQYF. CDR3 nucleotide sequence: TGTGCCAGCAGTTTCCGCCGGTCCTACGAGCAGTACTTC.